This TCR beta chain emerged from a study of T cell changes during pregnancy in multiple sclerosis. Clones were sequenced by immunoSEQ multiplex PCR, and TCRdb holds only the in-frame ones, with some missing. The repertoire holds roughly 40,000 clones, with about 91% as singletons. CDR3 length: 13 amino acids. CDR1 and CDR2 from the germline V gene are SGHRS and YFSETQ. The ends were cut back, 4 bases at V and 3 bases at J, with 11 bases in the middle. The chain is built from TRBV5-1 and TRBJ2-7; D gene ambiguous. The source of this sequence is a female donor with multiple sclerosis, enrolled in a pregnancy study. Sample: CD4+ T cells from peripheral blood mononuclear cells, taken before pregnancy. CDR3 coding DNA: TGCGCCAGCAGCCCCGTTGCAGACTACGAGCAGTACTTC. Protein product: CASSPVADYEQYF.